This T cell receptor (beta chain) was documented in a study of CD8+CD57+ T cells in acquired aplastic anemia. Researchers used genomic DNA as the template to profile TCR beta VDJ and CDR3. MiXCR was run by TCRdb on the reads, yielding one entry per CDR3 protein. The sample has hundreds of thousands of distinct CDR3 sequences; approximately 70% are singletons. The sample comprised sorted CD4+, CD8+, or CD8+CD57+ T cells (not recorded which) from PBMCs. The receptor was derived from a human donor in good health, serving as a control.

CDR3 amino acids: CASSLGRTNEKLFHF. The CDR3 nucleotides read TGTGCCAGCAGCTTAGGTCGGACTAATGAAAAACTGTTTCATTTT. This chain links TRBV7-9 with TRBJ1-5; no firm D call. Trimming shortened V by 1 base and J by 16 bases, and 23 bases separated the two germline ends. CDR3 length: 15 amino acids. The germline gives CDR1 SEHNR, CDR2 FQNEAQ (reference sequence).